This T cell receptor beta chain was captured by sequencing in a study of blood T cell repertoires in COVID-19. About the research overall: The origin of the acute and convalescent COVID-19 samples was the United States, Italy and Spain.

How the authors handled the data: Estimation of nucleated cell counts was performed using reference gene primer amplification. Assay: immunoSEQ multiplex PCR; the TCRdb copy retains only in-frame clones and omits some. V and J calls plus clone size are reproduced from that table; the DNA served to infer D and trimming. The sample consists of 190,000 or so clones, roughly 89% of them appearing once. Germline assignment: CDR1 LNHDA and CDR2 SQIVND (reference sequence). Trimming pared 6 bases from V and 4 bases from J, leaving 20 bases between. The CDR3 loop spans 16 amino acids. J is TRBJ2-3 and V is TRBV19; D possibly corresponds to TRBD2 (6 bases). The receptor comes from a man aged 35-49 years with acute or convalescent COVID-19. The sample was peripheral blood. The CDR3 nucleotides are TGTGCCAGTAGAACAAACGAAGGTTGGGGGGCAGATACGCAGTATTTT. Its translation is CASRTNEGWGADTQYF.